This passage covers 14 T cell receptor beta chains from one sample sequenced in a study of T and B cells in COVID-19 patients. TRB was amplified from about 250-500 ng of blood genomic DNA. BIOMED2 TRB-A/B primer pools were used in multiplex TRB PCR. TCRdb re-derived calls from the multiplex PCR reads in MiXCR, one entry per CDR3 protein. In the table there are some 17,000 distinct CDR3 sequences, around 28% of which are singletons. Material for sequencing was blood. The receptors were sampled from a human donor who had recovered from COVID-19.

This rearrangement joins TRBV5-6 to TRBJ1-2; D unclear. This CDR3 spans 15 amino acids. Trimming removed 4 bases from V and 0 bases from J, with 13 bases in between. CDR1 and CDR2 from the germline V gene are SGHDT and YYEEEE. For the CDR3, the DNA is TGTGCCAGCAGCCCACCGTCTGCCTCTAACTATGGCTACACCTTC. As protein: CASSPPSASNYGYTF.

The chain links TRBV11-2 to TRBJ2-3; 11 bases fit TRBD2. V shed 1 base, J shed 2 bases, and the junction held 8 bases outside the gene matches. The CDR3 runs 18 residues. CDR1 is SGHAT and CDR2 is FQNNGV in the germline V gene. DNA of the CDR3: TGTGCCAGCAGCTTAGGTCAGACTAGCGGGGCGATCACAGATACGCAGTATTTT. It translates to CASSLGQTSGAITDTQYF. The variable domain in full, completed from reference TRBV11-2 and TRBJ2-3, reads EAGVAQSPRYKIIEKRQSVAFWCNPISGHATLYWYQQILGQGPKLLIQFQNNGVVDDSQLPKDRFSAERLKGVDSTLKIQPAKLEDSAVYLCASSLGQTSGAITDTQYFGPGTRLTVL.

By sample share, this clonotype is medium-sized. The rearrangement joins TRBV6-5 to TRBJ1-3; D ambiguous. CDR3 length equals 11 residues. The ends were cut back, 8 bases at V and 9 bases at J, with 11 bases in the middle. Germline values: CDR1 MNHEY, CDR2 SVGAGI. CDR3: CASARERTIYF. The CDR3 DNA is TGTGCCAGCGCTAGGGAGCGCACCATATATTTT.

By share, this clonotype counts as medium-sized (0.01 to 0.1%). V and J are TRBV6-5 and TRBJ1-2; possible D gene TRBD1, 6 bases. Trimming removed 6 bases at V and 7 bases at J, with 15 bases between. Germline V CDR1 and CDR2: MNHEY, SVGAGI. This CDR3 comprises 13 residues. Written as DNA, the CDR3 is TGTGCCAGCAGCGTTGACAGGACCTCTGGCTACACCTTC. Its translation: CASSVDRTSGYTF.

About this clonotype itself: A much more abundant neighbour one base away suggests this may be a read error. The chain couples TRBV19 to TRBJ2-7, with D perhaps assigned TRBD1 or TRBD2 (5 bases each). The CDR3 contains 18 residues. Looked up from germline, CDR1 is LNHDA and CDR2 is SQIVND (reference sequence). As DNA, the CDR3 is TGTGCCAGTAGTATTACTTTGGAAAGGGACCCTCCAAACTACGAGCGGTACTTC. Amino acids: CASSITLERDPPNYERYF.

This chain joins TRBV5-1 and TRBJ2-6; D is undetermined. V lost 4 bases and J 0 bases, leaving 8 bases between the germline ends. The CDR3 has 15 residues. The germline V gene has CDR1 SGHRS and CDR2 YFSETQ. Here the CDR3 reads CASSGSSSGANVLTF. The DNA of the CDR3 is TGCGCCAGCAGCGGCAGCAGCTCTGGGGCCAACGTCCTGACTTTC.

The table lists this clonotype with many counts. The chain couples TRBV27 to TRBJ1-6, with 7 bases identical to TRBD1. Trimming removed 5 bases from V and 2 bases from J; junction bases left unmatched: 3. The CDR3 has 15 residues. The V gene's germline CDR1 is MNHEY and CDR2 SMNVEV (reference sequence). The CDR3 DNA sequence: TGTGCCAGCAGTCCGGGGACAGCCTATAATTCACCCCTCCACTTT. Protein sequence: CASSPGTAYNSPLHF.

This clonotype was picked up many times. The chain links TRBV6-5 to TRBJ2-3, with D unresolved. The CDR3 runs to 15 residues. The V gene's germline CDR1 is MNHEY and CDR2 SVGAGI. V gave up 0 bases and J gave up 2 bases, with 9 bases separating them. The chain's CDR3 is CASSYSTRNTDTQYF. In nucleotides, the CDR3 is TGTGCCAGCAGTTACTCGACTCGCAACACAGATACGCAGTATTTT.

V is TRBV6-1 and J is TRBJ1-1; TRBD1 aligns across 8 bases. Unmatched junction bases numbered 9, after V lost 10 bases and J lost 2 bases. The germline V gene encodes CDR1 MNHNS and CDR2 SASEGT. This CDR3 is 14 amino acids long. CDR3 nucleotides: TGTGCCAACGACGACAGGGGTGGAAACACTGAAGCTTTCTTT. This sequence encodes CANDDRGGNTEAFF.

V usage is TRBV27 and J usage is TRBJ1-2; D remains ambiguous. Germline lookup yields CDR1 MNHEY and CDR2 SMNVEV (reference sequence). Trimming pared 4 bases from V and 8 bases from J, leaving 20 bases between. The length of the CDR3 is 15 residues. CDR3 in amino acids: CASSSNDRVISGYTF. DNA for the CDR3: TGTGCCAGCAGTTCTAACGACCGGGTCATCTCCGGCTACACCTTC.

This clonotype is judged medium-sized. This chain connects TRBV19 to TRBJ1-1; maybe TRBD1 (6 bases). With 8 bases removed from V and 6 bases from J, the gap between germline ends came to 25 bases. This CDR3 region has 16 residues. In germline, CDR1 is LNHDA, CDR2 SQIVND (reference sequence). The CDR3 spells CASQIRDTKYGPEAFF. The CDR3 coding sequence is TGTGCCAGTCAAATCCGGGACACCAAATACGGGCCTGAAGCTTTCTTT.

This clonotype was observed at least ten times. The V and J genes are TRBV12-3 or TRBV12-4 and TRBJ2-6; D remains ambiguous. Trimming cost V 7 bases and J 0 bases, with 10 bases left between them. The CDR3 length is 15 residues. Here the CDR3 DNA reads TGTGCCAGCACCCCCCAGCGCTCTGGGGCCAACGTCCTGACTTTC. Its translation is CASTPQRSGANVLTF.

This clonotype is deemed medium-sized. The chain employs TRBV19 and TRBJ2-2; 8 nucleotides align to TRBD2. V gave up 3 bases and J gave up 5 bases; unmatched junction bases: 5. The CDR3 has 15 residues. Per germline, CDR1 LNHDA and CDR2 SQIVND (reference sequence). For the CDR3, the DNA is TGTGCCAGTAGTATGGTGGGACTAGGAACCGGGGAGCTGTTTTTT. Encoded protein: CASSMVGLGTGELFF.

The V gene is TRBV4-3, the J gene TRBJ2-2, with TRBD2 identical over 9 bases. The CDR3 has 19 residues. V was pared by 2 bases and J by 1 base, with 11 bases of the junction left unmatched. Germline values: CDR1 LGHNA, CDR2 YSLEER. The CDR3 region has the DNA TGCGCCAGCAGCCAACTTGTGCGGGAGGGCCCCCGGAACACCGGGGAGCTGTTTTTT. It translates to CASSQLVREGPRNTGELFF.